Shown below are 17 T cell receptor beta chains from a single sample sequenced in a study of T cells after posttransplantation cyclophosphamide. TCRdb keeps only in-frame clones here, not all; method: immunoSEQ multiplex PCR. The sample carries 15,000 to 20,000 clones, around nine tenths recorded once. Controls had myeloablative marrow grafts with methotrexate and calcineurin inhibitor, sampled at 1 year. The source material was PBMCs, sampled after an allogeneic stem cell transplant with a calcineurin inhibitor and methotrexate. The receptors were sampled from a male patient aged 45 to 59 who received an allogeneic stem cell transplant from an unrelated donor, was CMV-positive, and had chronic GVHD only. Some of the T cells may derive from the graft donor.

The V call is TRBV7-8, the J call TRBJ2-2; 10 nucleotides match TRBD1. Germline CDR1 and CDR2: SGHVS and FQNEAQ. The CDR3 length is 17 residues. V was clipped by 6 bases and J by 4 bases; unmatched bases: 11. For the CDR3, the DNA is TGTGCCAGCAGATCTCCCGGGACAGGGGAGCGCACCGGGGAGCTGTTTTTT. The encoded protein is CASRSPGTGERTGELFF.

The chain carries TRBV5-4 and TRBJ2-7; D is unclear. Germline V gives CDR1 SGHNT, CDR2 YYREEE (reference sequence). The CDR3 loop spans 11 amino acids. V dropped 4 bases and J dropped 4 bases, with 6 bases sitting between them. CDR3 amino acids: CASSAEYEQYF. In nucleotides, the CDR3 is TGTGCCAGCAGCGCGGAATACGAGCAGTACTTC.

The J gene is TRBJ2-7, the V gene TRBV29-1; 8 bases line up with TRBD1. Germline V gives CDR1 SQVTM, CDR2 ANQGSEA. The CDR3 runs to 13 residues. V lost 3 bases to trimming and J lost 3 bases; unmatched junction nucleotides: 4. The CDR3 DNA follows: TGCAGCGTTGAGACAGGGGCAAACTACGAGCAGTACTTC. As protein: CSVETGANYEQYF.

The chain uses TRBV10-1 and TRBJ2-3; 8 bases agree with TRBD2. Losses at the gene ends were 3 bases for V and 1 base for J; bases not matched to a gene: 3. There are 15 residues in the CDR3. Germline V lookup: CDR1 WNHNN, CDR2 SYGVQD (reference sequence). CDR3 region: CASSDPAGGTDTQYF. CDR3 nucleotide sequence: TGCGCCAGCAGTGACCCAGCGGGGGGCACAGATACGCAGTATTTT.

This chain connects TRBV7-9 to TRBJ2-1; 7 bases fit TRBD2. CDR1 is SEHNR, CDR2 FQNEAQ, per germline (reference sequence). CDR3 length equals 15 residues. With 8 bases clipped from V and 6 bases from J, the junction kept 13 bases outside the gene matches. The CDR3 nucleotides are TGTGCCAGCCAAGTTTGGGGGGGTCTAACCAATGAGCAGTTCTTC. It is translated as CASQVWGGLTNEQFF.

The chain carries TRBV6-6 and TRBJ1-5; D is undetermined. V dropped 7 bases and J dropped 5 bases, with 9 bases sitting between them. Looked up from germline, CDR1 is MNHNY and CDR2 is SVGAGI (reference sequence). The CDR3 covers 12 residues. The chain's CDR3 is CASNRGDQPQHF. Here the CDR3 DNA reads TGTGCCAGCAACCGAGGTGATCAGCCCCAGCATTTT.

This chain uses TRBV7-8 with TRBJ1-6; D perhaps matches TRBD1 (5 bases). CDR1 SGHVS and CDR2 FQNEAQ come from the germline V gene. This CDR3 is 13 amino acids long. V lost 8 bases and J 7 bases, leaving 12 bases between the germline ends. The CDR3 loop is CASGGHKNSPLHF. CDR3 bases: TGTGCCAGCGGCGGACACAAGAATTCACCCCTCCACTTT.

The J gene is TRBJ2-5, the V gene TRBV4-1; 11 nucleotides agree with TRBD2. Unmatched junction bases numbered 4, after V lost 0 bases and J lost 4 bases. In germline, CDR1 is MGHRA, CDR2 YSYEKL. The length of the CDR3 is 16 residues. The CDR3 region has the DNA TGCGCCAGCAGCCAAGATGGTAGCGGGAGGGCAGAGACCCAGTACTTC. Its protein product is CASSQDGSGRAETQYF.

This rearrangement joins TRBV7-2 to TRBJ1-5; no firm D call. Per germline, CDR1 SGHTA and CDR2 FQGNSA. The V and J ends lost 1 base and 0 bases respectively, with 7 bases between them. This CDR3 has 15 residues. CDR3 sequence reads: CASSLDGYSNQPQHF. CDR3 DNA: TGTGCCAGCAGCTTAGACGGTTATAGCAATCAGCCCCAGCATTTT. The whole variable domain, filled in from reference TRBV7-2 and TRBJ1-5, reads GAGVSQSPSNKVTEKGKDVELRCDPISGHTALYWYRQSLGQGLEFLIYFQGNSAPDKSGLPSDRFSAERTGGSVSTLTIQRTQQEDSAVYLCASSLDGYSNQPQHFGDGTRLSIL.

The table lists this clone with a count of one. Written as DNA, the CDR3 is TGTGCCAGCAGTTACCAGGTTCAGGGATACGGCTATGGCTACACCTTC. Translation gives CASSYQVQGYGYGYTF. The chain combines TRBV6-5 with TRBJ1-2; the D gene is possibly TRBD1 (5 bases). This CDR3 spans 16 amino acids. Trimming left V 2 bases short and J 4 bases short, with 17 bases between. Germline V gives CDR1 MNHEY, CDR2 SVGAGI.

This clone appeared a single time. The chain is built from TRBV5-1 and TRBJ2-2; 7 bases line up with TRBD2. J gave up 2 bases and V 0 bases, and 13 bases lay outside the gene matches. This CDR3 has 19 residues. The V gene's germline CDR1 is SGHRS and CDR2 YFSETQ. In DNA form, the CDR3 reads TGCGCCAGCAGCTTGGCCGTATGGGGCGGGAGAAGTAACACCGGGGAGCTGTTTTTT. The encoded protein is CASSLAVWGGRSNTGELFF.

The CDR3 DNA sequence: TGCGCCAGCAGTCAAGGGCAGGACAGGGGGAAGAAGTCGTCTGGCAATCAGCCCCAGCATTTT. Translation: CASSQGQDRGKKSSGNQPQHF. V is TRBV23-1 and J is TRBJ1-5; 10 bases are shared with TRBD1. TRBV23-1 is placed among ORFs of uncertain function. The CDR3 has 21 amino acids. V lost 2 bases to trimming and J lost 2 bases; unmatched junction nucleotides: 18.

The J gene is TRBJ2-1, the V gene TRBV27, with 7 bases identical to TRBD2. The CDR3 sequence is 16 residues long. Germline loops: CDR1 MNHEY, CDR2 SMNVEV (reference sequence). Trimming at V came to 6 bases and at J to 5 bases, leaving 13 bases not matched to a gene. The CDR3 sequence is CASRGSGEGPNNEQFF. The CDR3 nucleotides read TGTGCCAGCAGGGGGAGTGGGGAGGGTCCAAACAATGAGCAGTTCTTC.

On this clone itself: One end of the junction is discordant with germline, which a read error may explain. The chain recombines TRBV28 with TRBJ2-1; TRBD1 agrees at 7 bases. Germline V gene data show CDR1 as MDHEN and CDR2 as SYDVKM. The CDR3 covers 14 residues. CDR3 amino acids: CAHSPAHDREWEIF. The DNA of the CDR3 is TGTGCCCACTCCCCAGCCCACGACAGGGAGTGGGAGATCTTC.

CDR3 DNA sequence: TGTGCCAGCAGCTTAGCTGCAGGACAGGGAGGCACTGAAGCTTTCTTT. Translation: CASSLAAGQGGTEAFF. The chain carries TRBV7-6 and TRBJ1-1, with TRBD1 matching over 8 bases. Germline V gene sequence: CDR1 SGHVS, CDR2 FNYEAQ. V shed 0 bases, J shed 4 bases, and the junction held 7 bases outside the gene matches. The CDR3 covers 16 residues.

The chain recombines TRBV27 with TRBJ2-3, with 14 bases lining up with TRBD2. The CDR3 loop spans 17 amino acids. Looked up from germline, CDR1 is MNHEY and CDR2 is SMNVEV (reference sequence). The V segment lost 5 bases and the J segment 2 bases; nucleotides outside the gene matches: 6. The CDR3 DNA follows: TGTGCCAGCAGTCCACGACTAGCGGGAGGGCCCACAGATACGCAGTATTTT. This encodes CASSPRLAGGPTDTQYF.

This chain connects TRBV7-8 to TRBJ1-1, with 11 bases fitting TRBD1. This CDR3 contains 15 residues. Germline assignment: CDR1 SGHVS and CDR2 FQNEAQ. Trimming removed 2 bases from V and 5 bases from J; junction bases left unmatched: 4. CDR3 in DNA: TGTGCCAGCAGCTTAAGGACAGGGGGCGGGACTGAAGCTTTCTTT. This gives the protein CASSLRTGGGTEAFF. The full variable domain, its missing parts supplied by reference TRBV7-8 and TRBJ1-1, is GAGVSQSPRYKVAKRGQDVALRCDPISGHVSLFWYQQALGQGPEFLTYFQNEAQLDKSGLPSDRFFAERPEGSVSTLKIQRTQQEDSAVYLCASSLRTGGGTEAFFGQGTRLTVV.